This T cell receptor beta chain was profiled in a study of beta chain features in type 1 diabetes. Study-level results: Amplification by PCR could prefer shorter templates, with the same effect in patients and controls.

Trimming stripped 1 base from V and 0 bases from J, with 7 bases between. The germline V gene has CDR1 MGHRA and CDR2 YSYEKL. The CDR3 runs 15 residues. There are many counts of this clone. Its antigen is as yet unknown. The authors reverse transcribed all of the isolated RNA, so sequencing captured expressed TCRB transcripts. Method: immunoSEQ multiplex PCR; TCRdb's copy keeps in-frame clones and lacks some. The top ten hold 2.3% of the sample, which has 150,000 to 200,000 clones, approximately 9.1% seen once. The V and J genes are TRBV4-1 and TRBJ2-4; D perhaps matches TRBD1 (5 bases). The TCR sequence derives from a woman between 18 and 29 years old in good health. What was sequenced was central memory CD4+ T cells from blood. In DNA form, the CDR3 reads TGCGCCAGCAGCCAAGGGACAACAGCCAAAAACATTCAGTACTTC. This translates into CASSQGTTAKNIQYF.